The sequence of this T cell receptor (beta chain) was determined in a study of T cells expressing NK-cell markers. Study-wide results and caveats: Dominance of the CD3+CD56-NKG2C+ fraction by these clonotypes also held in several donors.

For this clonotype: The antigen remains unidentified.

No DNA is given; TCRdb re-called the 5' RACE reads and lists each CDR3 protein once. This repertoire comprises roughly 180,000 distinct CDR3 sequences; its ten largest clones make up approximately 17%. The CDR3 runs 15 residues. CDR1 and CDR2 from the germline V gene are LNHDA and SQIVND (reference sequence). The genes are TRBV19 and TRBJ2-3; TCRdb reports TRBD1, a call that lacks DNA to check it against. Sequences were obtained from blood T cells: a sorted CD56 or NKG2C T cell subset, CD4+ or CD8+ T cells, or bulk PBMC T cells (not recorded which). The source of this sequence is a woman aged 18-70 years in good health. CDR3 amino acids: CASTNLLGGIDTQYF.